This passage covers 20 T cell receptor beta chains from one sample sequenced in a study of blood T cells in healthy people across ages (dated by TCRdb to the mid-2010s). The library came from 5' RACE. For sequencing, an Illumina HiSeq 2500 was employed. A second PCR of about 7 to 12 cycles was run with a J-beta primer mix and a sample-barcoded 5' primer. TCRdb reanalyzed the raw reads on its own, using fastp at Q25 for trimming and MiXCR for clone calling, and kept in-frame beta chains. All rows with the same CDR3 protein become a single entry with the most common DNA and genes. This sample lists about 930,000 distinct CDR3 sequences; almost 30% were detected once. In total, the top ten clones hold roughly 10% of the sample. This sample was also put to use in a study of T cells of mothers and their children.

Source material: blood. Receptors originate from a woman between 40 and 50 years old in good health.

This clonotype was observed a single time. V gene TRBV6-1 combines with J gene TRBJ1-5; unclear D gene. This CDR3 is 15 amino acids long. Germline V gene lookup returns CDR1 MNHNS and CDR2 SASEGT. V lost 11 bases and J lost 0, with 17 bases in between. CDR3 nucleotide sequence: TGTGCCTGCCGCGAAGCGTTCCCTAGCAATCAGCCCCAGCATTTT. This gives the protein CACREAFPSNQPQHF.

This clonotype was counted ten times or more. The chain links TRBV7-2 to TRBJ1-1, with D unclear. This CDR3 contains 16 residues. The germline CDR1 and CDR2 sequences are SGHTA and FQGNSA. The V gene lost 1 base and the J gene lost 1 base, with 13 bases spanning the gap. In DNA, the CDR3 is TGTGCCAGCAGCTTAGGGTTTCAGGCAACGAACACTGAAGCTTTCTTT. Translated: CASSLGFQATNTEAFF.

The chain joins TRBV20-1 to TRBJ2-5; a possible D gene is TRBD1 (5 bases). The DNA end is a closer match to TRBJ2-7, so the J assignment may be wrong. This CDR3 has 14 amino acids. The germline V gene has CDR1 DFQATT and CDR2 SNEGSKA (reference sequence). In DNA form, the CDR3 reads TGCAGTGCTCCTAGACAGTGGAACTCCTACGAGCAGTACTTC. It yields the protein CSAPRQWNSYEQYF.

V is TRBV7-9 and J is TRBJ2-7; the D gene is possibly TRBD2 (6 bases). Per the germline V gene, CDR1 is SEHNR and CDR2 is FQNEAQ (reference sequence). This CDR3 is built from 13 residues. V was trimmed by 5 bases and J by 3 bases, leaving 11 bases between them. The CDR3 nucleotides read TGTGCCAGCAGCCCCGCCGGGAGCTACGAGCAGTACTTC. It codes for CASSPAGSYEQYF.

The CDR3 loop reads CASSWMAGESTDTQYF. The CDR3 DNA follows: TGTGCCAGCAGTTGGATGGCAGGCGAAAGCACAGATACGCAGTATTTT. The chain has TRBV28 and TRBJ2-3; D is unclear. The germline V and J ends were trimmed by 4 bases and 0 bases, with 14 bases remaining between them. The CDR3 covers 16 residues. Looked up from germline, CDR1 is MDHEN and CDR2 is SYDVKM.

This clonotype appeared a few times. This rearrangement joins TRBV6-5 to TRBJ2-1, with 11 bases identical to TRBD2. Germline CDR1 MNHEY, CDR2 SVGAGI. Unmatched junction bases numbered 13, after V lost 0 bases and J lost 6 bases. This CDR3 spans 19 amino acids. CDR3 in DNA: TGTGCCAGCAGTTACTCATTGGATATAGCACTAGCGGGGGCCAATGAGCAGTTCTTC. It yields the protein CASSYSLDIALAGANEQFF.

This clonotype appeared a few times. V is TRBV4-3 and J is TRBJ1-2, with no clear D. The CDR3 runs 15 residues. Looked up from germline, CDR1 is LGHNA and CDR2 is YSLEER. The V end was cut by 0 bases, the J end by 2 bases, with 10 bases between. CDR3 sequence (DNA): TGCGCCAGCAGCCAAGAAACGGGAGAGAACTATGGCTACACCTTC. It yields the protein CASSQETGENYGYTF.

This clonotype was seen ten or more times. The chain recombines TRBV5-6 with TRBJ2-5; D might be TRBD1 (6 bases). In germline, CDR1 is SGHDT, CDR2 YYEEEE. CDR3 length: 14 residues. Trimming removed 4 bases from V and 1 base from J, with 11 bases in between. The CDR3 DNA sequence: TGTGCCAGCAGCCCGGACAGTACCCAAGAGACCCAGTACTTC. This encodes CASSPDSTQETQYF.

About this clonotype itself: A much more abundant neighbour one base away suggests this may be a read error. Since no conserved phenylalanine or tryptophan closes the CDR3, a read error is the likely cause. The CDR3 DNA is TGTGCCAGCAGCTTAGTAGATGGCCTCCACGAGCAGTACTGC. It codes for CASSLVDGLHEQYC. This chain links TRBV7-2 with TRBJ2-7; D remains unclear. CDR1 and CDR2 from the germline V gene are SGHTA and FQGNSA. Trimming cost V 1 base and J 5 bases, with 12 bases left between them. The CDR3 has 14 residues.

This clonotype was seen at least ten times. The V and J genes are TRBV6-5 and TRBJ2-5, with TRBD1 matching 7 bases. Per the germline V gene, CDR1 is MNHEY and CDR2 is SVGAGI. CDR3 length equals 12 residues. Losses at the gene ends were 6 bases for V and 12 bases for J; bases not matched to a gene: 10. The CDR3 is CASRRTGVKEYF. Here the CDR3 DNA reads TGTGCCAGCAGGAGGACAGGTGTGAAGGAGTACTTC.

This clonotype showed up many times. The chain employs TRBV29-1 and TRBJ1-2, with D hard to call. The CDR3 loop spans 13 amino acids. Trimming stripped 4 bases from V and 3 bases from J, with 12 bases between. CDR1 and CDR2 from the germline V gene are SQVTM and ANQGSEA. CDR3 protein: CSVVDGKYYGYTF. In DNA, the CDR3 is TGCAGCGTTGTAGATGGGAAATACTATGGCTACACCTTC.

Ten or more counts support this clonotype. This rearrangement joins TRBV2 to TRBJ1-2, with a possible D match to TRBD1 (6 bases). The CDR3 sequence is 16 residues long. Deletions cut 3 bases from V and 4 bases from J, with 18 bases between. Germline CDR1 reads SNHLY; CDR2 reads FYNNEI. The CDR3 coding sequence is TGTGCCAGCAGTGATTTCTCACAGGGTGGAAGCTATGGCTACACCTTC. Translation gives CASSDFSQGGSYGYTF.

This clonotype was picked up many times. The V gene is TRBV6-5, the J gene TRBJ2-4, with TRBD2 matching over 7 bases. Germline CDR1 is MNHEY and CDR2 is SVGAGI. Trimming cost V 2 bases and J 1 base; bases outside gene matches: 5. The CDR3 loop spans 16 amino acids. The chain's CDR3 is CASSYPRGEAKNIQYF. In DNA form, the CDR3 reads TGTGCCAGCAGTTACCCCCGGGGGGAGGCCAAAAACATTCAGTACTTC.

V is TRBV20-1 and J is TRBJ1-1; D remains ambiguous. Looked up from germline, CDR1 is DFQATT and CDR2 is SNEGSKA (reference sequence). V was cut by 3 bases and J by 4 bases, with 18 bases left in between. This CDR3 has 15 amino acids. Here the CDR3 DNA reads TGCAGTGCTAGTTTTGTCGCTATTTCGGTCACTGAAGCTTTCTTT. Amino acids: CSASFVAISVTEAFF.

This clonotype appeared many times. CDR3 sequence: CASSYSGSGKNYGYTF. The CDR3 nucleotides are TGTGCCAGCAGTTACTCGGGGTCGGGGAAAAACTATGGCTACACCTTC. The V gene is TRBV6-6, the J gene TRBJ1-2; D not certain. Germline CDR1 and CDR2: MNHNY and SVGAGI (reference sequence). The V end lost 0 bases, the J end lost 2 bases, and 13 bases lay between the germline ends. The CDR3 runs 16 residues.

This clonotype was counted ten times or more. The chain joins TRBV6-5 to TRBJ2-5; TRBD2 aligns across 10 bases. There are 16 residues in the CDR3. In germline, CDR1 is MNHEY, CDR2 SVGAGI. V lost 0 bases and J lost 4; bases outside the gene matches: 5. CDR3 sequence (DNA): TGTGCCAGCAGTTACTCCCCAGCGGGGGGGCGAGAGACCCAGTACTTC. Residues: CASSYSPAGGRETQYF.

In its sample, this clonotype was seen many times. The chain joins TRBV29-1 to TRBJ1-2; tentatively, D is TRBD1 (5 bases). Trimming removed 4 bases from V and 0 bases from J, with 9 bases in between. This CDR3 comprises 13 residues. CDR1 is SQVTM, CDR2 ANQGSEA, per germline. The CDR3 reads CSVVGGTNYGYTF. As DNA, the CDR3 is TGCAGCGTTGTCGGGGGGACTAACTATGGCTACACCTTC.

This chain uses TRBV20-1 with TRBJ1-1, with a possible D match to TRBD1 (5 bases). This CDR3 region has 11 residues. CDR1 is DFQATT, CDR2 SNEGSKA, per germline (reference sequence). CDR3 nucleotide sequence: TGCAGCCCGTCCCAGGGCACTGAAGCTTTCTTT. Amino acids: CSPSQGTEAFF.

At least ten counts were recorded for this clonotype. The chain is built from TRBV7-9 and TRBJ2-5, with a tentative D call TRBD2 (5 bases). Deletions cut 0 bases from V and 5 bases from J, with 10 bases between. There are 14 residues in the CDR3. Per germline, CDR1 SEHNR and CDR2 FQNEAQ (reference sequence). CDR3 sequence (DNA): TGTGCCAGCAGCTTAGCGCAAGCGGTCGAGACCCAGTACTTC. Amino acids: CASSLAQAVETQYF.

V gene TRBV7-3 combines with J gene TRBJ2-1; a weak D match, TRBD2 (7 bases). The V gene's germline CDR1 is SGHTA and CDR2 FQGTGA. Trimming removed 5 bases from V and 9 bases from J, with 20 bases in between. CDR3 size: 15 residues. In nucleotides, the CDR3 is TGTGCCAGCAGCATGACAGAGGGGGGGCGGGTTGAGCAGTTCTTC. It yields the protein CASSMTEGGRVEQFF.